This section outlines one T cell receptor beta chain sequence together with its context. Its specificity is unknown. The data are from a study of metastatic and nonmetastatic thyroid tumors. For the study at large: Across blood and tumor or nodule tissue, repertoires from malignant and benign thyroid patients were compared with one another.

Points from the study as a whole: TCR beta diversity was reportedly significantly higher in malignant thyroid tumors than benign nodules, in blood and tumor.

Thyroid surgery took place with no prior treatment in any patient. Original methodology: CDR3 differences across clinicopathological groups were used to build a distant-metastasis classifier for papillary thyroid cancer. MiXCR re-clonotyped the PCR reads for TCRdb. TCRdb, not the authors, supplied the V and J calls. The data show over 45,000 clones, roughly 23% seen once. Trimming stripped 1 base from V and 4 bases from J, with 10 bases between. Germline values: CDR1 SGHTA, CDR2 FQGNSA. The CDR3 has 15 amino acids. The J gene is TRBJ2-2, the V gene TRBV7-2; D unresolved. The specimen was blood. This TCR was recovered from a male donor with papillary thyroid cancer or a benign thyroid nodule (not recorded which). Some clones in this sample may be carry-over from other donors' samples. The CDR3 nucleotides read TGTGCCAGCAGCTTAGGTTACTCAAGCACCGGGGAGCTGTTTTTT. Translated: CASSLGYSSTGELFF.